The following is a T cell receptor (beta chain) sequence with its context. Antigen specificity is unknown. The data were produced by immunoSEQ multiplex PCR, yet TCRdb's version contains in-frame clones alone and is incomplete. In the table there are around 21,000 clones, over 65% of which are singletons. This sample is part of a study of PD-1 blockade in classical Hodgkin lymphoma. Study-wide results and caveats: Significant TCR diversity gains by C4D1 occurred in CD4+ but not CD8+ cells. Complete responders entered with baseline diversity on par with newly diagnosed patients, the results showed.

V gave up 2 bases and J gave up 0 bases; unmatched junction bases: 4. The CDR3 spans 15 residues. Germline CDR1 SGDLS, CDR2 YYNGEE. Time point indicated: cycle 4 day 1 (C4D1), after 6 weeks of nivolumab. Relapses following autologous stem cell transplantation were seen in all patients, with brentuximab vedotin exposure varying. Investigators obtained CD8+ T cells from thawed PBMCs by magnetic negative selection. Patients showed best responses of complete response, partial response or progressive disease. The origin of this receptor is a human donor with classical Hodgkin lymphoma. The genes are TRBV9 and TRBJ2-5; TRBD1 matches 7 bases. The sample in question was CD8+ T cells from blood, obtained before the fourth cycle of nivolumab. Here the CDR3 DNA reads TGTGCCAGCAGCGTCTCAGGGGGTAACCAAGAGACCCAGTACTTC. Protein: CASSVSGGNQETQYF. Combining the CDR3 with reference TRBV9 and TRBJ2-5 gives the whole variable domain DSGVTQTPKHLITATGQRVTLRCSPRSGDLSVYWYQQSLDQGLQFLIQYYNGEERAKGNILERFSAQQFPDLHSELNLSSLELGDSALYFCASSVSGGNQETQYFGPGTRLLVL.